One sample yielded the 12 T cell receptor beta chains listed below, sequenced in a study of cytomegalovirus exposure and HLA in healthy donors. Generated by immunoSEQ multiplex PCR, the TCRdb table keeps only in-frame clones and is missing some. The sample yields 150,000 to 200,000 clones, 85% to 90% seen once. Sequencing used PBMCs. Every receptor here comes from a woman aged 30 to 39 in good health and CMV-seronegative.

V is TRBV5-1 and J is TRBJ1-1; TRBD1 might be the D (5 bases). This CDR3 is 13 amino acids long. Germline-derived CDR1 and CDR2 are SGHRS and YFSETQ. Trimming stripped 0 bases from V and 6 bases from J, with 9 bases between. The CDR3 spells CASSLGGFAEAFF. The CDR3 coding sequence is TGCGCCAGCAGCTTGGGGGGGTTCGCTGAAGCTTTCTTT. The full variable domain, in which reference TRBV5-1 and TRBJ1-1 provide the parts outside the CDR3, is KAGVTQTPRYLIKTRGQQVTLSCSPISGHRSVSWYQQTPGQGLQFLFEYFSETQRNKGNFPGRFSGRQFSNSRSEMNVSTLELGDSALYLCASSLGGFAEAFFGQGTRLTVV.

This clone has a single count. V and J are TRBV5-1 and TRBJ1-1; D is perhaps TRBD1 (6 bases). Trimming left V 4 bases short and J 0 bases short, with 13 bases between. Germline CDR1 reads SGHRS; CDR2 reads YFSETQ. The CDR3 extends over 15 amino acids. The CDR3: CASSPSQGMNTEAFF. The DNA of the CDR3 is TGCGCCAGCAGCCCCTCACAGGGAATGAACACTGAAGCTTTCTTT.

This chain joins TRBV19 and TRBJ1-5, with D perhaps matching TRBD1 (6 bases). Germline V lookup: CDR1 LNHDA, CDR2 SQIVND (reference sequence). Trimming removed 5 bases from V and 5 bases from J, with 13 bases in between. This CDR3 region has 14 residues. The CDR3 here is CASSPKTGDQPQHF. The CDR3 nucleotides read TGTGCCAGTAGTCCAAAGACAGGCGATCAGCCCCAGCATTTT.

The rearrangement links TRBV9 to TRBJ2-7; D is possibly TRBD1 (5 bases). The germline CDR1 and CDR2 sequences are SGDLS and YYNGEE. V was shortened by 0 bases and J by 5 bases, with 12 bases between the two germline ends. This CDR3 region has 14 residues. The CDR3 protein is CASSVGPGLDEQYF. CDR3 nucleotides: TGTGCCAGCAGCGTAGGGCCAGGGTTAGACGAGCAGTACTTC.

The V gene is TRBV2, the J gene TRBJ2-7; D not resolved. Germline V CDR1 and CDR2: SNHLY, FYNNEI. Trimming stripped 6 bases from V and 1 base from J, with 7 bases between. The CDR3 covers 12 residues. CDR3 in DNA: TGTGCCAGCAGAAGCGCTTCCTACGAGCAGTACTTC. Translation gives CASRSASYEQYF.

This clone showed up just once. The chain combines TRBV10-3 with TRBJ1-4; no clear D. The ends were cut back, 6 bases at V and 5 bases at J, with 16 bases in the middle. CDR3 length: 15 residues. Germline CDR1 reads ENHRY; CDR2 reads SYGVKD. CDR3 protein: CAIRSTGNENEKLFF. The CDR3 DNA is TGTGCCATCAGATCAACCGGGAATGAAAATGAAAAACTGTTTTTT.

V usage is TRBV30 and J usage is TRBJ2-1; D perhaps matches TRBD2 (7 bases). The CDR3 spans 17 residues. The V gene's germline CDR1 is GTSNPN and CDR2 SVGIG (reference sequence). The V end lost 4 bases, the J end lost 4 bases, and 23 bases lay between the germline ends. The CDR3 bases are TGTGCCTGGATGGCACCCCCCACAGGGAGGGGATACAATGAGCAGTTCTTC. Protein sequence: CAWMAPPTGRGYNEQFF.

The V call is TRBV15, the J call TRBJ2-1, with unresolved D. Germline CDR1 is LNHNV and CDR2 is YYDKDF (reference sequence). V was cut by 3 bases and J by 4 bases, with 10 bases left in between. The length of the CDR3 is 14 residues. In DNA, the CDR3 is TGTGCCACCAGCAGCCCGAACCCTTACAATGAGCAGTTCTTC. Its translation: CATSSPNPYNEQFF.

This clone was seen more than once but under ten times. The chain employs TRBV7-2 and TRBJ1-1; D unresolved. CDR1 and CDR2 from the germline V gene are SGHTA and FQGNSA. Trimming took 2 bases from V and 1 from J, leaving 17 bases between them. The CDR3 length is 17 residues. The CDR3 sequence is CASSLLQLRAGNTEAFF. The CDR3 nucleotides read TGTGCCAGCAGCTTACTTCAATTACGGGCAGGGAACACTGAAGCTTTCTTT.

This chain uses TRBV11-2 with TRBJ1-1, with 12 bases lining up with TRBD1. CDR1 and CDR2 from the germline V gene are SGHAT and FQNNGV. V gave up 5 bases and J gave up 6 bases; unmatched junction bases: 4. CDR3 length equals 14 residues. The CDR3 region is CASSRGQGAAEAFF. CDR3 nucleotide sequence: TGTGCCAGCAGCAGGGGACAGGGGGCAGCTGAAGCTTTCTTT.

The rearrangement links TRBV7-2 to TRBJ2-7; D gene unclear. V was pared by 3 bases and J by 3 bases, with 9 bases between. The CDR3 is 13 residues long. The germline V gene has CDR1 SGHTA and CDR2 FQGNSA. The CDR3 spells CASSLEPIYEQYF. In DNA form, the CDR3 reads TGTGCCAGCAGCTTGGAACCCATCTACGAGCAGTACTTC.

The chain employs TRBV9 and TRBJ2-3; D is possibly TRBD2 (6 bases). V was trimmed by 2 bases and J by 0 bases, leaving 16 bases between them. CDR3 length: 17 amino acids. From germline, CDR1 is SGDLS and CDR2 YYNGEE. CDR3 in amino acids: CASSVLGPGASTDTQYF. The CDR3 DNA is TGTGCCAGCAGCGTCCTTGGTCCGGGAGCTAGCACAGATACGCAGTATTTT.